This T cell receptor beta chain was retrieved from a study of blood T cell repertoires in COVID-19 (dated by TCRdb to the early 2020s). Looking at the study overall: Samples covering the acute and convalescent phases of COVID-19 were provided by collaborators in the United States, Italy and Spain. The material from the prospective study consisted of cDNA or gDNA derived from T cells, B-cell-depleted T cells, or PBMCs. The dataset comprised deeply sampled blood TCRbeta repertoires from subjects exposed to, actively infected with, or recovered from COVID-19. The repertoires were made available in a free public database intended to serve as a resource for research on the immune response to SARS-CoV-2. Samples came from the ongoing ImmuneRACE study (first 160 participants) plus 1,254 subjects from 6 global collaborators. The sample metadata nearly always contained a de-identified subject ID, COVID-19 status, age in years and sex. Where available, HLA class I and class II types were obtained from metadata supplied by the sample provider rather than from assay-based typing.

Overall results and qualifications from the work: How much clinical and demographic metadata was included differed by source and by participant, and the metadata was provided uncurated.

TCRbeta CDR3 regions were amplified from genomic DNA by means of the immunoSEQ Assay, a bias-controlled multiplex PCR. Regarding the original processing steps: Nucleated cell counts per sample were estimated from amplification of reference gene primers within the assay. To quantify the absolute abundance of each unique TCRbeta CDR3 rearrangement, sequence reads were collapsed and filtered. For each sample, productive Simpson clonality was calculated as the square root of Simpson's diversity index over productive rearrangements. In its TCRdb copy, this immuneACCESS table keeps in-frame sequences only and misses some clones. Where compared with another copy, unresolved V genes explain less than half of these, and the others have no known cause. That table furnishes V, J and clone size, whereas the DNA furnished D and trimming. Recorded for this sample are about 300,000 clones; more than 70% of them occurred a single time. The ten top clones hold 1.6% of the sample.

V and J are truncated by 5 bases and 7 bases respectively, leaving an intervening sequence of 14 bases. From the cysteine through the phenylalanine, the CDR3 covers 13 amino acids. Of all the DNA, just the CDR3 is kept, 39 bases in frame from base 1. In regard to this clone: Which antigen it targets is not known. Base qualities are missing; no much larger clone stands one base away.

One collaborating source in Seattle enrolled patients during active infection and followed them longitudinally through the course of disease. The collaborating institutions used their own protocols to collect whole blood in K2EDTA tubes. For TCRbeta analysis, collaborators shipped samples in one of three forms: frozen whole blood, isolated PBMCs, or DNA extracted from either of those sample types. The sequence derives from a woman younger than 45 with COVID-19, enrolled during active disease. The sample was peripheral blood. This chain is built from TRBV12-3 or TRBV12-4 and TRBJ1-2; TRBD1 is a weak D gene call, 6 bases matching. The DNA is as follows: TGTGCCAGCAGTCAGCCCCTCAGGGGTGGCTACACCTTC. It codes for CASSQPLRGGYTF.